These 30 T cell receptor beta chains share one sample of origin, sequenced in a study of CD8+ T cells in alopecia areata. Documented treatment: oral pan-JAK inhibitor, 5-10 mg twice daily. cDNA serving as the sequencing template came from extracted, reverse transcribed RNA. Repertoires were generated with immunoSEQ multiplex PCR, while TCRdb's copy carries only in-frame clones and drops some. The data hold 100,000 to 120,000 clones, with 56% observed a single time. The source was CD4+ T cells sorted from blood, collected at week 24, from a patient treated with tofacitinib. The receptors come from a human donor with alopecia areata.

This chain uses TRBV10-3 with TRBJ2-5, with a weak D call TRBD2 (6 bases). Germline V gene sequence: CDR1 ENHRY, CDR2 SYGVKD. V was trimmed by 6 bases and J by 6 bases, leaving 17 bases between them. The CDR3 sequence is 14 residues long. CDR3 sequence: CAIRMGGEVQTQYF. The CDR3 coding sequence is TGTGCCATCAGGATGGGCGGGGAGGTACAGACCCAGTACTTC.

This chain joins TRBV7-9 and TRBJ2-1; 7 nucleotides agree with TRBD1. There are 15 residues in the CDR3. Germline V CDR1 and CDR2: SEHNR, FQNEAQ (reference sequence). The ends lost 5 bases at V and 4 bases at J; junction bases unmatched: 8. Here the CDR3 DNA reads TGTGCCAGCAGCCCGGGACAGACTACTTACAATGAGCAGTTCTTC. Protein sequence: CASSPGQTTYNEQFF.

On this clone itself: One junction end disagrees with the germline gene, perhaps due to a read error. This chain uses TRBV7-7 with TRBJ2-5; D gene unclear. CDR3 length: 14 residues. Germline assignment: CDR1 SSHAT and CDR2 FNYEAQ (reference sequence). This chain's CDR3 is CASSPTWGSETQYF. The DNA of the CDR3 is TGTGCTAGCAGCCCCACTTGGGGTTCGGAGACCCAGTACTTC.

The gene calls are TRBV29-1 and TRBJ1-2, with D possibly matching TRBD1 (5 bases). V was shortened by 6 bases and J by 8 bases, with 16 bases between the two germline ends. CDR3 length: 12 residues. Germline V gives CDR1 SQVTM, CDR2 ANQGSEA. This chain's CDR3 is CSVAGLPSGYTF. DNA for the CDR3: TGCAGCGTAGCGGGACTCCCGTCGGGCTACACCTTC.

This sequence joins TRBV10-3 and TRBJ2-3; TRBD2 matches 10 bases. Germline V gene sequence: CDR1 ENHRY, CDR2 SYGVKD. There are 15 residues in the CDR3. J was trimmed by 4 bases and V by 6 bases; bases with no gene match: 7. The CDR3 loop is CAIRGTSGVADTQYF. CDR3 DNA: TGTGCCATCAGGGGTACTAGCGGGGTCGCAGATACGCAGTATTTT.

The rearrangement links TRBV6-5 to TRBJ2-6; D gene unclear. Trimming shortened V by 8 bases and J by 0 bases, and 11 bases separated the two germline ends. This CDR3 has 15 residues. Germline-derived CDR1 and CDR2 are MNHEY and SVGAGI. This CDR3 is CASHSLPSGANVLTF. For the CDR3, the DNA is TGTGCCAGCCACTCCCTACCCTCTGGGGCCAACGTCCTGACTTTC.

The CDR3 loop is CASSLGGKETQYF. The CDR3, as DNA: TGTGCCAGCAGCTTAGGAGGGAAAGAGACCCAGTACTTC. V usage is TRBV11-2 and J usage is TRBJ2-5, with a weak D call TRBD2 (5 bases). There are 13 residues in the CDR3. Germline V gene lookup returns CDR1 SGHAT and CDR2 FQNNGV. Trimming took off 1 base at V and 3 bases at J, with 6 bases between the two ends.

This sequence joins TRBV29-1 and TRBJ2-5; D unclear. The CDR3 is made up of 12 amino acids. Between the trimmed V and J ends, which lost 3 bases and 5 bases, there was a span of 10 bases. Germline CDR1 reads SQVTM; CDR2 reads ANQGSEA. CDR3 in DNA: TGCAGCGTTGACCTCGAGATTGAGACCCAGTACTTC. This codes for CSVDLEIETQYF.

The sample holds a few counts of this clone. Here the CDR3 DNA reads TGTGCCAGTAGTTCGCCTTTAGCGGCGTCCTACAATGAGCAGTTCTTC. Translating gives CASSSPLAASYNEQFF. The chain employs TRBV19 and TRBJ2-1; TRBD2 might be the D (6 bases). V lost 5 bases and J lost 1, with 15 bases in between. Germline CDR1 LNHDA, CDR2 SQIVND (reference sequence). The CDR3 loop spans 16 amino acids.

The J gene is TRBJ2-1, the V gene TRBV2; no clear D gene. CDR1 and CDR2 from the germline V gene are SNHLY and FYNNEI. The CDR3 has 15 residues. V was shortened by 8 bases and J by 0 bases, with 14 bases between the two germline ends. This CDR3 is CASSGGRSSYNEQFF. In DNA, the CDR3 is TGTGCCAGCTCTGGCGGAAGGAGCTCCTACAATGAGCAGTTCTTC.

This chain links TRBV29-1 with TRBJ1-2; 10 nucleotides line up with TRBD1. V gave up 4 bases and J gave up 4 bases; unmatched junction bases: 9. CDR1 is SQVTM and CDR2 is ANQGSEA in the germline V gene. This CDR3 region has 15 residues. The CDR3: CSVGLSGTGAYGYTF. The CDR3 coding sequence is TGCAGCGTTGGTCTGTCCGGGACAGGGGCCTATGGCTACACCTTC.

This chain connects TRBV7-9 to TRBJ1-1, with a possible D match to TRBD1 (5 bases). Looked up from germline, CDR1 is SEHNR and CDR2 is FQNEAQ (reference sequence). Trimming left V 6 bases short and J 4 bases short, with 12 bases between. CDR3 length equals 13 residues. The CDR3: CASRLTRVTEAFF. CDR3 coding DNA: TGTGCCAGCAGGCTGACCAGGGTCACTGAAGCTTTCTTT.

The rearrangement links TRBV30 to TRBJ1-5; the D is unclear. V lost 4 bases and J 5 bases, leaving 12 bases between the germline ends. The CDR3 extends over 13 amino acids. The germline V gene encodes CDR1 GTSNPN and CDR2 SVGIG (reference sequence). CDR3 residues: CAWTPTSDQPQHF. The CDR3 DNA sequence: TGTGCCTGGACGCCAACGTCTGATCAGCCCCAGCATTTT.

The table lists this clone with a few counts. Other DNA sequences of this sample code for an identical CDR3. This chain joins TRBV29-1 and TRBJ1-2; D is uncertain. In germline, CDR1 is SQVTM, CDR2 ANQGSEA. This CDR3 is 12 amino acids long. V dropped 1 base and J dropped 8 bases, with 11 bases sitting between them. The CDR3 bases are TGCAGCGTTGAAGGGGGAGCAGGCGGCTACACCTTC. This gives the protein CSVEGGAGGYTF.

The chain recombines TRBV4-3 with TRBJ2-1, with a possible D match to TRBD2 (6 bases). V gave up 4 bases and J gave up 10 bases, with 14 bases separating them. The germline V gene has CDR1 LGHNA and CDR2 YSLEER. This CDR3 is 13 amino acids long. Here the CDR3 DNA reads TGCGCCAGCAGCCGATCACTAGCTAGGGAGCAGTTCTTC. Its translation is CASSRSLAREQFF.

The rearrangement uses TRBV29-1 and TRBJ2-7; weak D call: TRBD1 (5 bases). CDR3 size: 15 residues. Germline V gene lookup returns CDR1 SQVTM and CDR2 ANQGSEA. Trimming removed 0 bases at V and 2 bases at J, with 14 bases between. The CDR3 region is CSVEDLSTDPYEQYF. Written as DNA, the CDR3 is TGCAGCGTTGAAGATCTGTCGACAGATCCCTACGAGCAGTACTTC.

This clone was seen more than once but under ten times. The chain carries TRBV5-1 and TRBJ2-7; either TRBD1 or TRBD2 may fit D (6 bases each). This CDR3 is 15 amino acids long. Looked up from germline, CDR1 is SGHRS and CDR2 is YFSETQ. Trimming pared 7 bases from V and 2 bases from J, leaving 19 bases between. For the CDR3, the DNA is TGCGCCAGCTCAGCGGGCCCAGGGGATCCCTACGAGCAGTACTTC. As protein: CASSAGPGDPYEQYF.

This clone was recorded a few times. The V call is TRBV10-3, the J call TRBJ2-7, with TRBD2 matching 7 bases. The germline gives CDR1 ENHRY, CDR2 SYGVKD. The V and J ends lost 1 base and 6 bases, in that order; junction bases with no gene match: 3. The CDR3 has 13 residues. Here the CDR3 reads CAISEWEGLEQYF. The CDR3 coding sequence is TGTGCCATCAGTGAGTGGGAGGGGCTCGAGCAGTACTTC.

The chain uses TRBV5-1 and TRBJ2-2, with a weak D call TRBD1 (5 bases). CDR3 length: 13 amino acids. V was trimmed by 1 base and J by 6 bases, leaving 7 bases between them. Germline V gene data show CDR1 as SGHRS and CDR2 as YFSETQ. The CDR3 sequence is CASSLLGAGELFF. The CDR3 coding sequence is TGCGCCAGCAGCTTGCTAGGGGCCGGGGAGCTGTTTTTT.

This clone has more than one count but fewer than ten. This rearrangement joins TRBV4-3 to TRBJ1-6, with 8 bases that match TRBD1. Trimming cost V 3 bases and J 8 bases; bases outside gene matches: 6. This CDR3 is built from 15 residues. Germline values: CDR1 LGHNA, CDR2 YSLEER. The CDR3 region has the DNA TGCGCCAGCAGCCAGGAACAGGGGGAACATTCACCCCTCCACTTT. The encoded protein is CASSQEQGEHSPLHF.

CDR3 region: CASWGTGPYEQYF. CDR3 bases: TGTGCCAGCTGGGGGACAGGCCCCTACGAGCAGTACTTC. The V and J genes are TRBV5-4 and TRBJ2-7; 8 bases agree with TRBD1. Germline CDR1 reads SGHNT; CDR2 reads YYREEE (reference sequence). Losses at the gene ends were 7 bases for V and 2 bases for J; bases not matched to a gene: 5. CDR3 length: 13 amino acids. The complete variable domain, with remaining parts taken from reference TRBV5-4 and TRBJ2-7, reads ETGVTQSPTHLIKTRGQQVTLRCSSQSGHNTVSWYQQALGQGPQFIFQYYREEENGRGNFPPRFSGLQFPNYSSELNVNALELDDSALYLCASWGTGPYEQYFGPGTRLTVT.

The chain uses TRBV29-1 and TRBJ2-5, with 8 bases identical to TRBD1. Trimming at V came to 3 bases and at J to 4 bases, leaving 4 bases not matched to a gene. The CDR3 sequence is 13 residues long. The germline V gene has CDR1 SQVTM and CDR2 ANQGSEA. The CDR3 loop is CSVEQGAIETQYF. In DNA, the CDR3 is TGCAGCGTTGAGCAGGGGGCCATAGAGACCCAGTACTTC.

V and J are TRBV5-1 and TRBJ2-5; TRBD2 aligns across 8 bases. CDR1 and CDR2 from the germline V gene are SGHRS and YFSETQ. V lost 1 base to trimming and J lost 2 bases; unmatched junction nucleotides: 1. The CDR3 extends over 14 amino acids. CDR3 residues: CASSLTSGQETQYF. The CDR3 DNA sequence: TGCGCCAGCAGCTTGACTAGCGGTCAAGAGACCCAGTACTTC.

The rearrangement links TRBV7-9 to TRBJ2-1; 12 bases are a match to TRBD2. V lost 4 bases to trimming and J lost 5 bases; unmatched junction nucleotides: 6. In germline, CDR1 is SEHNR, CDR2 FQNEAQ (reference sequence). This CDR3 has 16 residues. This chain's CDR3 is CASSSILAGGHNEQFF. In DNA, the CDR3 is TGTGCCAGCAGCTCCATACTAGCGGGGGGACACAATGAGCAGTTCTTC.

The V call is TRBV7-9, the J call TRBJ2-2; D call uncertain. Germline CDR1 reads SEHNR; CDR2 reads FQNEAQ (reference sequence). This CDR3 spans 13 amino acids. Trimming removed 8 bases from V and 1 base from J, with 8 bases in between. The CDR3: CASLSLNTGELFF. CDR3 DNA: TGTGCCAGCCTTAGTTTGAACACCGGGGAGCTGTTTTTT.

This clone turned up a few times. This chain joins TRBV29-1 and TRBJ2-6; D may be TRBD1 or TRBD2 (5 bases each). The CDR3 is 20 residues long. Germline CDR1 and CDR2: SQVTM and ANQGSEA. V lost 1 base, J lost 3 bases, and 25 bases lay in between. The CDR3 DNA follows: TGCAGCGTTGAAGCACCACCCGGGCGGGCAGGGTTTTATGGGGCCAACGTCCTGACTTTC. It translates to CSVEAPPGRAGFYGANVLTF.

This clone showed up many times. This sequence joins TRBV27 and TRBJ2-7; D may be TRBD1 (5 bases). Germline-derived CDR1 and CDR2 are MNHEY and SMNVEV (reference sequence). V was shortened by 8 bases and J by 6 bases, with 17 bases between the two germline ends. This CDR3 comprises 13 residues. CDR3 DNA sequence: TGTGCCAGCCAAAAGGGGTTCCAGAGCGAGCAGTACTTC. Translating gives CASQKGFQSEQYF.

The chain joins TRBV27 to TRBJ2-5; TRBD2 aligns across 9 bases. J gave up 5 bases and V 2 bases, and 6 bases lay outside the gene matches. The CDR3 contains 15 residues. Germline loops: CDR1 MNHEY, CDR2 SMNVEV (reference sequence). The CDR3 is CASSLRAGGMETQYF. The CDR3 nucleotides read TGTGCCAGCAGTTTAAGAGCGGGGGGCATGGAGACCCAGTACTTC.

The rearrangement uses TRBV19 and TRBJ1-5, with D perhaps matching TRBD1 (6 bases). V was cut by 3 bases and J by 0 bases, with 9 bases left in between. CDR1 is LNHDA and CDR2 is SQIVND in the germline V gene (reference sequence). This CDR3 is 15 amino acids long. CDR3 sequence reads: CASSMDSLSNQPQHF. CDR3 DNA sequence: TGTGCCAGTAGTATGGACAGCCTTAGCAATCAGCCCCAGCATTTT. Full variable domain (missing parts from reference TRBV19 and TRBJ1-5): DGGITQSPKYLFRKEGQNVTLSCEQNLNHDAMYWYRQDPGQGLRLIYYSQIVNDFQKGDIAEGYSVSREKKESFPLTVTSAQKNPTAFYLCASSMDSLSNQPQHFGDGTRLSIL.

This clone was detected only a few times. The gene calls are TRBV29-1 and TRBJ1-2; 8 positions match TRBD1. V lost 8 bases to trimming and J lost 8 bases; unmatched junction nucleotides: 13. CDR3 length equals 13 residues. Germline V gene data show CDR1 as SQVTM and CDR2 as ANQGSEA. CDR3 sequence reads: CSTSPGQGRGYTF. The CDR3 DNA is TGCAGCACTTCTCCCGGACAGGGCAGGGGCTACACCTTC.